The subject of this entry is one TCR beta chain. CD45RA+ naive and CD45RA-negative memory subsets were separated from CD4+ cells. TCRdb's copy holds only in-frame clones and misses some; the assay was immunoSEQ multiplex PCR. The data hold more than 1.2 million clones, with approximately 98.5% observed a single time. This specimen belongs to a study of shared clonotypes between healthy human individuals. Germline V gene sequence: CDR1 LGHNA, CDR2 YNFKEQ. The CDR3 is made up of 18 amino acids. The ends were cut back, 3 bases at V and 0 bases at J, with 17 bases in the middle. This chain uses TRBV4-2 with TRBJ2-2; D is tentatively TRBD1 or TRBD2 (6 bases each). Sequenced: naive CD4+ T cells sorted from blood. The subset: CD45RA+ positively selected. The TCR was taken from a man aged 30 to 39 in good health. DNA for the CDR3: TGTGCCAGCAGCCACATAATGCGAGGGGGGACGAACACCGGGGAGCTGTTTTTT. Encoded protein: CASSHIMRGGTNTGELFF.